This T cell receptor beta chain emerged from a study of blood T cell repertoires in COVID-19. Overall study: The samples span acute and convalescent COVID-19 from the United States, Italy and Spain.

CDR3 length: 16 residues. With 5 bases clipped from V and 4 bases from J, the junction kept 11 bases outside the gene matches. Germline CDR1 reads SGHTA; CDR2 reads FQGNSA. The data were produced by immunoSEQ multiplex PCR, yet TCRdb's version contains in-frame clones alone and is incomplete. Among roughly 340,000 clones listed, around 91% were seen once. This receptor was taken from a woman under 30 who had recovered from COVID-19. Sequenced input: peripheral blood. The chain combines TRBV7-2 with TRBJ2-3; 8 bases are shared with TRBD2. CDR3 coding DNA: TGTGCCAGCAGCCCCTCCGGCGGGAGGAGCCCAGATACGCAGTATTTT. Its translation is CASSPSGGRSPDTQYF. The variable domain in full, with the rest retrieved from reference TRBV7-2 and TRBJ2-3, is GAGVSQSPSNKVTEKGKDVELRCDPISGHTALYWYRQSLGQGLEFLIYFQGNSAPDKSGLPSDRFSAERTGGSVSTLTIQRTQQEDSAVYLCASSPSGGRSPDTQYFGPGTRLTVL.